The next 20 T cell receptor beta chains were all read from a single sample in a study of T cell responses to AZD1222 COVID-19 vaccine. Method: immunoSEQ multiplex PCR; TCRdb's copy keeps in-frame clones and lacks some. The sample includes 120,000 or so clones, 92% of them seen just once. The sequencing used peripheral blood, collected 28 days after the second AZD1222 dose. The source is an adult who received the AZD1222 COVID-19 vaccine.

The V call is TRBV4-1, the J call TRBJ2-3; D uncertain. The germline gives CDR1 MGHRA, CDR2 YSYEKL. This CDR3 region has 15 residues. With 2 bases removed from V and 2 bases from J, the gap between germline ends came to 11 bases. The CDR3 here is CASSQPGSYTDTQYF. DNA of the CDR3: TGCGCCAGCAGCCAACCCGGCTCCTACACAGATACGCAGTATTTT.

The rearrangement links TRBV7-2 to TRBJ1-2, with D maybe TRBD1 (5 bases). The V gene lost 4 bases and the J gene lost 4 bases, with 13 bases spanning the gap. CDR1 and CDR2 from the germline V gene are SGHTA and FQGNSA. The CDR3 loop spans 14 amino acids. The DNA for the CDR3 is TGTGCCAGCAGCTCCCAAAGCGACAGCTATGGCTACACCTTC. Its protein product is CASSSQSDSYGYTF.

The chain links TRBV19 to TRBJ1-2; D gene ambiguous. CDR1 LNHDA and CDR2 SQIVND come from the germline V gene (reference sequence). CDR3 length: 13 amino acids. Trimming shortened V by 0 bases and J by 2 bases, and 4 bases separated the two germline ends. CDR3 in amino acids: CASSIDGNYGYTF. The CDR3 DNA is TGTGCCAGTAGTATAGACGGAAACTATGGCTACACCTTC.

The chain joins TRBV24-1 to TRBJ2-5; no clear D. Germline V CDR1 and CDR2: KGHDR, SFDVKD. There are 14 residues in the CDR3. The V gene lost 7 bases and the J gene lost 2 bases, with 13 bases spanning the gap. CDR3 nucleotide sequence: TGTGCCACCAGGGCCCCAAAAATTCAAGAGACCCAGTACTTC. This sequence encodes CATRAPKIQETQYF.

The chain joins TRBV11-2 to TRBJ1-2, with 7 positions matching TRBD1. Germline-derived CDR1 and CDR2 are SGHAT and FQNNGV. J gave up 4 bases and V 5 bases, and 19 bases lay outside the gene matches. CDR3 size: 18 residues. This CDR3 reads CASSRSVTGKRISYGYTF. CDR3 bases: TGTGCCAGCAGCCGTAGTGTGACAGGGAAGAGGATATCCTATGGCTACACCTTC.

CDR3 sequence reads: CASSFQDEKLFF. The DNA of the CDR3 is TGTGCCAGCTCGTTTCAAGATGAAAAACTGTTTTTT. The V and J genes are TRBV2 and TRBJ1-4; D unresolved. The CDR3 contains 12 residues. The V gene's germline CDR1 is SNHLY and CDR2 FYNNEI. V was trimmed by 8 bases and J by 6 bases, leaving 10 bases between them.

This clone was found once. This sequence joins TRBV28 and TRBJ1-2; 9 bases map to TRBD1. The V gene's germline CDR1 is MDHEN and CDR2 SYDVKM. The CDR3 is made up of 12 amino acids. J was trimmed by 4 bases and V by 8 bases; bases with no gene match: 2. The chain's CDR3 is CASGTGRYGYTF. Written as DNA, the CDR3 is TGTGCCAGCGGGACAGGGCGCTATGGCTACACCTTC.

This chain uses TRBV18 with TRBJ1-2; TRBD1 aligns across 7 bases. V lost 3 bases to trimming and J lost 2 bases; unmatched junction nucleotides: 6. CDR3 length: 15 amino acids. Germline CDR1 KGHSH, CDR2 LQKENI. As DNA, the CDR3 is TGTGCCAGCTCACCTGGGACAGTTGGGAACTATGGCTACACCTTC. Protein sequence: CASSPGTVGNYGYTF. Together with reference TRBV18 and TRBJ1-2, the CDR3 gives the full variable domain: NAGVMQNPRHLVRRRGQEARLRCSPMKGHSHVYWYRQLPEEGLKFMVYLQKENIIDESGMPKERFSAEFPKEGPSILRIQQVVRGDSAAYFCASSPGTVGNYGYTFGSGTRLTVV.

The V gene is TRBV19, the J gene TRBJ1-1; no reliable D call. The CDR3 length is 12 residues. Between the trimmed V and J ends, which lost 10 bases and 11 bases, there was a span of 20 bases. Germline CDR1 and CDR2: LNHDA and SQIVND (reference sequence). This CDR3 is CATTHDGSGAFF. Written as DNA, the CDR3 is TGTGCCACCACGCATGACGGGTCTGGGGCTTTCTTT.

As DNA, the CDR3 is TGTGCCAGCAGCGTAGGGCGGAATCCCCTCTCTGGAAACACCATATATTTT. Its protein is CASSVGRNPLSGNTIYF. The gene calls are TRBV9 and TRBJ1-3; D is unclear. Germline V gene sequence: CDR1 SGDLS, CDR2 YYNGEE. V was clipped by 0 bases and J by 0 bases, with 13 bases between them. This CDR3 region has 17 residues.

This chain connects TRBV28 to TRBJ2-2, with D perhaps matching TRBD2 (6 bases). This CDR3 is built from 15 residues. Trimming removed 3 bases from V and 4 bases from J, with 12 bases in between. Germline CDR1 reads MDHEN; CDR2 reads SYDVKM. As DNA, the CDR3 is TGTGCCAGCAGTTTGAGTTTGGGGGGCACCGGGGAGCTGTTTTTT. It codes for CASSLSLGGTGELFF.

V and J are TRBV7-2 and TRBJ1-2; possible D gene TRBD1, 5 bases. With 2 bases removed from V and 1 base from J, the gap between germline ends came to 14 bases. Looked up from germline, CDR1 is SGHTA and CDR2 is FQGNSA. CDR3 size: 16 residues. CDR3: CASSLRVQGDNYGYTF. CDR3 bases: TGTGCCAGCAGCTTACGTGTCCAGGGCGATAACTATGGCTACACCTTC.

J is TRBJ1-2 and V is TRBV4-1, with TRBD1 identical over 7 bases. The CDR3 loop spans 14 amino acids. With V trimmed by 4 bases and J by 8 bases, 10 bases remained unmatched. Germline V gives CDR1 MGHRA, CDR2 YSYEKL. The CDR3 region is CASSRSGGNDGYTF. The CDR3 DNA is TGCGCCAGCAGCCGTTCAGGGGGTAACGACGGCTACACCTTC.

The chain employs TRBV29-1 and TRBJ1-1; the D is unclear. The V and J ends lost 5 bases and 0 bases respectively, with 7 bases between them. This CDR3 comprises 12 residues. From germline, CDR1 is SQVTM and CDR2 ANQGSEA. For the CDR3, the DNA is TGCAGCGTTACTTACATGAACACTGAAGCTTTCTTT. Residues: CSVTYMNTEAFF.

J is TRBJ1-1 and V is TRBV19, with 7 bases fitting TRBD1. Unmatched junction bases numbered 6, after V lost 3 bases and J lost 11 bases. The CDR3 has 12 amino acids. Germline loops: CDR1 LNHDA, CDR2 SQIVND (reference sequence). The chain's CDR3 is CASSMGDRPAFF. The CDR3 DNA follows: TGTGCCAGTAGTATGGGGGACAGACCTGCTTTCTTT.

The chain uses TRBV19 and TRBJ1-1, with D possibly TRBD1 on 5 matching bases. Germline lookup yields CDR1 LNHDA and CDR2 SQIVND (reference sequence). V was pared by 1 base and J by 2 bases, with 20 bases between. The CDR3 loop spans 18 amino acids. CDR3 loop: CASSIVGGGRKTNTEAFF. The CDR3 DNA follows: TGTGCCAGTAGTATAGTTGGGGGGGGACGGAAGACCAACACTGAAGCTTTCTTT.

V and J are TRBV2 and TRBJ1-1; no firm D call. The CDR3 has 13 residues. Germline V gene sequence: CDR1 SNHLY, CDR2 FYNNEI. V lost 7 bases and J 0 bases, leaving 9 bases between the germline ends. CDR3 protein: CASISDLNTEAFF. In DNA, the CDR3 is TGTGCCAGCATATCCGACTTGAACACTGAAGCTTTCTTT.

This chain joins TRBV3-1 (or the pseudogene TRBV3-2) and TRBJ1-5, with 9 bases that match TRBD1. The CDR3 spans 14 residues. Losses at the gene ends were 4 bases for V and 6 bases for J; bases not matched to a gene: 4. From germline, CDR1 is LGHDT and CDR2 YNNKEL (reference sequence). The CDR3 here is CASSRLTGGQPQHF. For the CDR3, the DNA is TGTGCCAGCAGCCGCCTGACAGGGGGTCAGCCCCAGCATTTT.

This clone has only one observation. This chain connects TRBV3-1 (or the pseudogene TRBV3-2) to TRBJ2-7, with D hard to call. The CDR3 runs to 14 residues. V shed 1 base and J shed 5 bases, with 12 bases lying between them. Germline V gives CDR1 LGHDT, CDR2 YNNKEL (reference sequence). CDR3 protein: CASSQVTRNDEQYF. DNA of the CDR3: TGTGCCAGCAGCCAAGTAACCAGGAACGACGAGCAGTACTTC.

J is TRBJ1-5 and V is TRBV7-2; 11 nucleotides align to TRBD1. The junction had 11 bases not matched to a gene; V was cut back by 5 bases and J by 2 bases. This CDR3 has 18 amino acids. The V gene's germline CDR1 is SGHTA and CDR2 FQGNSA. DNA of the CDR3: TGTGCCAGCAGCACCGGGACAGGGGGGACTGGGGGCAATCAGCCCCAGCATTTT. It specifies CASSTGTGGTGGNQPQHF.